Sequencing of this T cell receptor beta chain was carried out in a study of T-cell memory formation after mild COVID-19. Study information: Clustering of TCRs was largely donor specific.

TCRdb reanalysed the 5' RACE reads using MiXCR and keeps one entry per CDR3 protein. The sample records some 130,000 distinct CDR3 sequences, roughly 6.2% being singletons. Study-level results: Pre-infection memory contained some responding clones, which suggested that cross-reactive memory had joined. CD4/CD8 balance held among clones contracting day 15 to 85, and later expanders leaned CD4+.

There are a few counts of this clonotype. Antigen unknown. The V end was cut by 7 bases, the J end by 2 bases, with 16 bases between. The CDR3 has 15 amino acids. The TCR sequence derives from an adult woman who had mild COVID-19 (a few samples of this study predate the infection). Cell type and time point are not known. The rearrangement links TRBV12-3 or TRBV12-4 to TRBJ2-3; D possibly uses TRBD1 or TRBD2 (5 bases each). The sequenced sample consisted of PBMCs or a T cell subset sorted from them (not recorded which). In DNA, the CDR3 is TGTGCCAGCACCCCATTTGGGGGATTCACAGATACGCAGTATTTT. Translation gives CASTPFGGFTDTQYF.